This T cell receptor (beta chain) came from a study of multiple sclerosis patients with progressive multifocal leukoencephalopathy. Data came from immunoSEQ multiplex PCR; TCRdb stores just in-frame clones and leaves some out. The sample lists tens of thousands of clones; roughly 90% were seen once. On this clone: Other DNA sequences in the sample encode the same CDR3.

Regarding time point: before natalizumab initiation. The V and J ends lost 5 bases and 5 bases respectively, with 9 bases between them. Germline V CDR1 and CDR2: MDHEN, SYDVKM. The CDR3 consists of 12 residues. This clonotype originated in a human donor with multiple sclerosis. Input material: PBMCs. V and J are TRBV28 and TRBJ2-5; D ambiguous. CDR3 loop: CASSLTRETQYF. CDR3 in DNA: TGTGCCAGCAGTCTCACCCGGGAGACCCAGTACTTC. Combining the CDR3 with reference TRBV28 and TRBJ2-5 gives the whole variable domain DVKVTQSSRYLVKRTGEKVFLECVQDMDHENMFWYRQDPGLGLRLIYFSYDVKMKEKGDIPEGYSVSREKKERFSLILESASTNQTSMYLCASSLTRETQYFGPGTRLLVL.